The sequence of this T cell receptor (beta chain) was determined in a study of human T cells and chemical hapten exposure. Study-level results: Counts of TCRs expanded at PT1 correlated positively with patch test score. Expanded TCRs were compared with controls, and the expanded TCRs formed significantly more large CDR3 similarity clusters.

Germline V gene lookup returns CDR1 SGHRS and CDR2 YFSETQ. The CDR3 has 15 amino acids. V was pared by 6 bases and J by 5 bases, with 21 bases between. Original processing methods: Counting gave a median of around 90,000 TCRs per sample, with values ranging from about 20,000 to 750,000. Using its own MiXCR run on the RACE reads, TCRdb lists one record per CDR3 protein. The V and J calls and clone size are TCRdb's, not the authors'. Here the sample spans 350,000 to 450,000 distinct CDR3 sequences, approximately 5% being singletons. There are many counts of this clonotype. What it binds is unknown. Time point defined: pre-sensitization, week 0. Treatment reported: therapeutic diphenylcyclopropenone sensitization with weekly scalp DPC. Donors were 18 to 70-year-old alopecia patients suitable for DPC.

This sequence was found in a woman aged 50 to 60 with alopecia areata. Some clones in this sample may be carry-over from other donors' samples. The chain is built from TRBV5-1 and TRBJ2-7; D might be TRBD2 (6 bases). Sequences were derived from whole blood, sampled in connection with sensitization to the hapten diphenylcyclopropenone (DPC). CDR3 nucleotides: TGCGCCAGCACCAACTTAGCGGCAGGGATCGACGAGCAGTACTTC. This codes for CASTNLAAGIDEQYF.